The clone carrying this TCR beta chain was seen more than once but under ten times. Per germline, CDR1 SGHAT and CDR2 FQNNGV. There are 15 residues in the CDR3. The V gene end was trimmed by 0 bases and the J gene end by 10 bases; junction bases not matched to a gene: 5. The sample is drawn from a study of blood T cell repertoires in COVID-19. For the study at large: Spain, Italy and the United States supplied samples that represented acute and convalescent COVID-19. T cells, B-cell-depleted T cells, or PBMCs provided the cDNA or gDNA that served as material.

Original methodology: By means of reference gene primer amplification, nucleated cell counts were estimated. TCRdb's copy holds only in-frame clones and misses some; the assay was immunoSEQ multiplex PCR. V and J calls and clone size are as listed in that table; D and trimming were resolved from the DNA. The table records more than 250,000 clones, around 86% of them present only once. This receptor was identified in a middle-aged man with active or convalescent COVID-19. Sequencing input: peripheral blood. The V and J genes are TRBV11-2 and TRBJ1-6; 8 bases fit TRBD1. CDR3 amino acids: CASSLEDRARSPLHF. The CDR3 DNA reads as TGTGCCAGCAGCTTAGAGGACAGGGCGAGGTCACCCCTCCACTTT.